Following are 14 T cell receptor beta chains from one sample sequenced in a study of cytomegalovirus exposure and HLA in healthy donors (dated by TCRdb to the late 2010s). Library preparation used the immunoSEQ multiplex PCR assay. The immuneACCESS repertoire file appears here via TCRdb, limited to in-frame rearrangements. These files lack a portion of the clones; in checked studies, under half of the deficit traces to unresolved V genes, and the cause of the others is not known. This sample has hundreds of thousands of clones in its table, and 75% to 90% of those were observed once. The ten largest make up around 5.4% of the sample. Sequenced input: PBMCs. These receptors originate from a woman in her late teens or twenties in good health and CMV-seronegative.

The table lists this clone with a count of one. The genes are TRBV18 and TRBJ1-3, with a possible D match to TRBD1 (5 bases). The CDR3 has 16 residues. In germline, CDR1 is KGHSH, CDR2 LQKENI. The V gene lost 5 bases and the J gene lost 4 bases, with 18 bases spanning the gap. The CDR3 DNA follows: TGTGCCAGCTCATCCTTTGGGGGTGAGCTCGGAAACACCATATATTTT. As protein: CASSSFGGELGNTIYF.

This chain uses TRBV5-1 with TRBJ2-2; 7 nucleotides align to TRBD1. V lost 1 base, J lost 6 bases, and 6 bases stayed unmatched. The CDR3 totals 15 residues. Germline V gene lookup returns CDR1 SGHRS and CDR2 YFSETQ. CDR3 sequence reads: CASSLTGVIPGELFF. CDR3 nucleotides: TGCGCCAGCAGCTTGACAGGGGTAATTCCCGGGGAGCTGTTTTTT.

The DNA of the CDR3 is TGTGCCAGCAGCCAAAGGACAGGGCAGGAAGCTTTCTTT. Translation gives CASSQRTGQEAFF. The V gene is TRBV7-3, the J gene TRBJ1-1; TRBD1 matches at 8 bases. Unmatched junction bases numbered 7, after V lost 5 bases and J lost 8 bases. The CDR3 is 13 residues long. Germline-derived CDR1 and CDR2 are SGHTA and FQGTGA.

CDR3 protein: CASSETRGEKLFF. The DNA of the CDR3 is TGTGCCAGCAGTGAGACACGGGGGGAAAAACTGTTTTTT. J is TRBJ1-4 and V is TRBV6-1, with TRBD1 as a possible D gene (5 bases). V was cut by 3 bases and J by 8 bases, with 10 bases left in between. Germline assignment: CDR1 MNHNS and CDR2 SASEGT. This CDR3 is 13 amino acids long.

The chain joins TRBV29-1 to TRBJ1-2; D is uncertain. V was trimmed by 4 bases and J by 8 bases, leaving 14 bases between them. This CDR3 is built from 12 residues. CDR1 is SQVTM and CDR2 is ANQGSEA in the germline V gene. The CDR3 nucleotides are TGCAGCGTTGTGGGAGGGCGTGGGGGCTACACCTTC. Its translation: CSVVGGRGGYTF. Looking up the rest from reference TRBV29-1 and TRBJ1-2 gives the full variable domain: SAVISQKPSRDICQRGTSLTIQCQVDSQVTMMFWYRQQPGQSLTLIATANQGSEATYESGFVIDKFPISRPNLTFSTLTVSNMSPEDSSIYLCSVVGGRGGYTFGSGTRLTVV.

V usage is TRBV29-1 and J usage is TRBJ1-5; tentatively, D is TRBD1 (6 bases). CDR3 length equals 13 residues. V was cut by 6 bases and J by 1 base, with 10 bases left in between. Germline V gives CDR1 SQVTM, CDR2 ANQGSEA. The CDR3: CSVLQGSNQPQHF. CDR3 sequence (DNA): TGCAGCGTCCTACAGGGCAGCAATCAGCCCCAGCATTTT. The variable domain in full, completed from reference TRBV29-1 and TRBJ1-5, reads SAVISQKPSRDICQRGTSLTIQCQVDSQVTMMFWYRQQPGQSLTLIATANQGSEATYESGFVIDKFPISRPNLTFSTLTVSNMSPEDSSIYLCSVLQGSNQPQHFGDGTRLSIL.

This chain connects TRBV11-2 to TRBJ2-1; 7 bases agree with TRBD2. Trimming removed 1 base from V and 12 bases from J; junction bases left unmatched: 21. This CDR3 region has 18 residues. Germline V gene sequence: CDR1 SGHAT, CDR2 FQNNGV. The CDR3 protein is CASSLVVLAVVPVIGQFF. The CDR3 nucleotides read TGTGCCAGCAGCTTAGTGGTCCTAGCGGTCGTACCCGTCATTGGGCAGTTCTTC.

Comment on this clone: This CDR3 is also generated by other DNA sequences in the sample. The rearrangement joins TRBV5-1 to TRBJ1-1, with TRBD1 as a possible D gene (6 bases). The length of the CDR3 is 14 residues. V was clipped by 4 bases and J by 1 base, with 11 bases between them. The germline V gene has CDR1 SGHRS and CDR2 YFSETQ. DNA for the CDR3: TGCGCCAGCAGCCTGGACAGACCGAACACTGAAGCTTTCTTT. This codes for CASSLDRPNTEAFF.

The count of this clone is one. V is TRBV2 and J is TRBJ2-7; D unresolved. The CDR3 is made up of 11 amino acids. V was trimmed by 8 bases and J by 4 bases, leaving 9 bases between them. The germline V gene has CDR1 SNHLY and CDR2 FYNNEI. CDR3 sequence (DNA): TGTGCCAGCGGCCAACGGTACGAGCAGTACTTC. Its translation: CASGQRYEQYF. The whole variable domain, remainder taken from reference TRBV2 and TRBJ2-7, is EPEVTQTPSHQVTQMGQEVILRCVPISNHLYFYWYRQILGQKVEFLVSFYNNEISEKSEIFDDQFSVERPDGSNFTLKIRSTKLEDSAMYFCASGQRYEQYFGPGTRLTVT.

The V and J genes are TRBV27 and TRBJ2-5; 9 bases map to TRBD1. This CDR3 is built from 14 residues. Per germline, CDR1 MNHEY and CDR2 SMNVEV (reference sequence). J lost 5 bases, V lost 5 bases, and 6 bases had no gene match. CDR3 coding DNA: TGTGCCAGCAGTATACAGGGGGCGCGGGAGACCCAGTACTTC. It encodes CASSIQGARETQYF.

The gene calls are TRBV4-1 and TRBJ2-1; D may be TRBD2 (5 bases). There are 18 residues in the CDR3. Germline V gives CDR1 MGHRA, CDR2 YSYEKL. Trimming cost V 3 bases and J 0 bases, with 18 bases left between them. CDR3 coding DNA: TGCGCCAGCAGCCATCTCTTCGGCCCTCGGGGCTCCTACAATGAGCAGTTCTTC. Translating gives CASSHLFGPRGSYNEQFF.

The rearrangement links TRBV28 to TRBJ2-7; D is possibly TRBD1 (6 bases). Germline CDR1 MDHEN, CDR2 SYDVKM. The CDR3 length is 15 residues. With 6 bases removed from V and 1 base from J, the gap between germline ends came to 16 bases. Here the CDR3 DNA reads TGTGCCAGCAGACCTAACTCTAGGGGGTCCTACGAGCAGTACTTC. It codes for CASRPNSRGSYEQYF.

The V and J genes are TRBV30 and TRBJ1-2, with D possibly being TRBD1 (6 bases). The V and J ends lost 0 bases and 13 bases respectively, with 18 bases between them. The CDR3 spans 13 residues. The germline CDR1 and CDR2 sequences are GTSNPN and SVGIG (reference sequence). Here the CDR3 reads CAWSVGGADSSTF. The CDR3 DNA follows: TGTGCCTGGAGTGTCGGTGGGGCGGACAGCTCCACCTTC.

The chain uses TRBV4-2 and TRBJ1-2; D is undetermined. The germline CDR1 and CDR2 sequences are LGHNA and YNFKEQ. Trimming took 0 bases from V and 12 from J, leaving 11 bases between them. The length of the CDR3 is 12 residues. CDR3 residues: CASSQEGGKHTF. CDR3 coding DNA: TGTGCCAGCAGCCAAGAAGGAGGGAAACACACCTTC.